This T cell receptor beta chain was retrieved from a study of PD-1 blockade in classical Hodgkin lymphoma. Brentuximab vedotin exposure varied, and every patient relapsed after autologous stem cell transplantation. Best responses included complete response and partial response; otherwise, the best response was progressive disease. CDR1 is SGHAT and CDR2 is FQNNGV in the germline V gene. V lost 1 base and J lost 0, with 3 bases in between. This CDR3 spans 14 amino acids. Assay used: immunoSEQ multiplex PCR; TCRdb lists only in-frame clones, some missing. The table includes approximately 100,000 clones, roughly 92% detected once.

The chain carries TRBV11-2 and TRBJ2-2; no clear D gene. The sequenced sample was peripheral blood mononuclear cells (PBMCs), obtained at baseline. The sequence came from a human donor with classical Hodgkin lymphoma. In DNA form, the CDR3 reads TGTGCCAGCAGCTTAGGCTCGAACACCGGGGAGCTGTTTTTT. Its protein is CASSLGSNTGELFF.